One sample yielded the 16 T cell receptor beta chains listed below, sequenced in a study of blood T cell repertoires in COVID-19. This table comes from immunoSEQ multiplex PCR, and its TCRdb copy is limited to in-frame clones, with some not included. This table holds about 480,000 clones, 70% to 90% found once. The sequencing sample was made of PBMCs or T cells enriched from blood (not recorded which). The receptors come from a woman in her late teens or twenties with acute COVID-19.

The rearrangement uses TRBV15 and TRBJ2-5; 11 bases align to TRBD2. Germline loops: CDR1 LNHNV, CDR2 YYDKDF (reference sequence). The J segment lost 4 bases and the V segment lost 1 base, leaving 14 bases of the junction unmatched. The CDR3 length is 19 residues. CDR3 sequence (DNA): TGTGCCACCAGCAGAGTATTGGTAGCGGGAGGGGGAGTTAGAGAGACCCAGTACTTC. Translated: CATSRVLVAGGGVRETQYF.

This chain connects TRBV28 to TRBJ1-4; possible D gene TRBD1, 5 bases. The CDR3 covers 15 residues. V shed 5 bases and J shed 5 bases, with 15 bases lying between them. In germline, CDR1 is MDHEN, CDR2 SYDVKM. The CDR3 sequence: CASSPRLGENEKLFF. CDR3 nucleotide sequence: TGTGCCAGCAGTCCTAGATTAGGGGAAAATGAAAAACTGTTTTTT. Full variable domain (missing parts from reference TRBV28 and TRBJ1-4): DVKVTQSSRYLVKRTGEKVFLECVQDMDHENMFWYRQDPGLGLRLIYFSYDVKMKEKGDIPEGYSVSREKKERFSLILESASTNQTSMYLCASSPRLGENEKLFFGSGTQLSVL.

This sequence joins TRBV18 and TRBJ2-7; D perhaps matches TRBD1 (6 bases). Germline lookup yields CDR1 KGHSH and CDR2 LQKENI. V was clipped by 2 bases and J by 4 bases, with 18 bases between them. This CDR3 contains 16 residues. The CDR3 coding sequence is TGTGCCAGCTCACCAGAAGGGGGTCCCGATGTGTACGAGCAGTACTTC. It encodes CASSPEGGPDVYEQYF.

CDR3 sequence (DNA): TGTGCCAGTAGCCGGGGAGGGATCGATGAGCAGTTCTTC. Its translation: CASSRGGIDEQFF. The J gene is TRBJ2-1, the V gene TRBV19; 7 bases map to TRBD2. The CDR3 is 13 residues long. The V gene end was trimmed by 6 bases and the J gene end by 8 bases; junction bases not matched to a gene: 7. Germline CDR1 and CDR2: LNHDA and SQIVND (reference sequence).

The genes are TRBV15 and TRBJ1-6; no clear D. Germline values: CDR1 LNHNV, CDR2 YYDKDF (reference sequence). V dropped 0 bases and J dropped 0 bases, with 9 bases sitting between them. CDR3 length: 17 amino acids. The CDR3 sequence is CATSRDPRSSYNSPLHF. CDR3 bases: TGTGCCACCAGCAGAGATCCCCGGAGCTCCTATAATTCACCCCTCCACTTT. Based on the CDR3 plus reference TRBV15 and TRBJ1-6, the full variable domain is DAMVIQNPRYQVTQFGKPVTLSCSQTLNHNVMYWYQQKSSQAPKLLFHYYDKDFNNEADTPDNFQSRRPNTSFCFLDIRSPGLGDTAMYLCATSRDPRSSYNSPLHFGNGTRLTVT.

The rearrangement joins TRBV29-1 to TRBJ1-3; D is ambiguous. Germline V lookup: CDR1 SQVTM, CDR2 ANQGSEA. This CDR3 has 13 amino acids. V was trimmed by 4 bases and J by 2 bases, leaving 9 bases between them. The chain's CDR3 is CSVGAGAGNTIYF. Here the CDR3 DNA reads TGCAGCGTTGGAGCGGGAGCTGGAAACACCATATATTTT.

The chain has TRBV28 and TRBJ1-2; 7 bases are a match to TRBD1. The CDR3 is made up of 14 amino acids. The junction had 8 bases not matched to a gene; V was cut back by 6 bases and J by 4 bases. Per germline, CDR1 MDHEN and CDR2 SYDVKM. CDR3 bases: TGTGCCAGCAGCACATCCGGGACAGCCTATGGCTACACCTTC. Residues: CASSTSGTAYGYTF.

V usage is TRBV20-1 and J usage is TRBJ2-7; 10 bases are a match to TRBD1. Trimming took 3 bases from V and 6 from J; bases not matched to a gene: 5. This CDR3 is 13 amino acids long. Germline V gene data show CDR1 as DFQATT and CDR2 as SNEGSKA (reference sequence). In DNA form, the CDR3 reads TGCAGTGCTAGTCCCCGGGACAGGGGCGAGCAGTACTTC. This gives the protein CSASPRDRGEQYF.

The CDR3 nucleotides are TGTGCCAGCAGTCTCAGGGACACCGGGGAGCTGTTTTTT. Protein product: CASSLRDTGELFF. The V gene is TRBV7-8, the J gene TRBJ2-2; the D gene is possibly TRBD1 (5 bases). This CDR3 spans 13 amino acids. Trimming removed 6 bases at V and 3 bases at J, with 8 bases between. CDR1 and CDR2 (germline): SGHVS, FQNEAQ.

The rearrangement joins TRBV28 to TRBJ1-5, with D tentatively TRBD1 (6 bases). The CDR3 extends over 14 amino acids. Looked up from germline, CDR1 is MDHEN and CDR2 is SYDVKM. Trimming cost V 6 bases and J 1 base, with 10 bases left between them. Here the CDR3 DNA reads TGTGCCAGCAGCAAGGGGGGGAGCAATCAGCCCCAGCATTTT. As protein: CASSKGGSNQPQHF.

The rearrangement uses TRBV12-3 or TRBV12-4 and TRBJ2-1; TRBD2 might be the D (6 bases). Trimming stripped 4 bases from V and 7 bases from J, with 11 bases between. This CDR3 comprises 13 residues. CDR3 protein: CASSSRDFNEQFF. DNA of the CDR3: TGTGCCAGCAGTTCCCGGGACTTTAATGAGCAGTTCTTC.

The rearrangement uses TRBV27 and TRBJ1-2; D is possibly TRBD1 (5 bases). Germline CDR1 MNHEY, CDR2 SMNVEV (reference sequence). The CDR3 has 11 amino acids. The germline V and J ends were trimmed by 7 bases and 8 bases, with 11 bases remaining between them. CDR3: CASISGEGYTF. The CDR3 DNA reads TGTGCCAGCATTTCGGGGGAAGGCTACACCTTC.

This chain joins TRBV10-3 and TRBJ2-4, with TRBD2 matching over 14 bases. Germline CDR1 is ENHRY and CDR2 is SYGVKD. The V gene end was trimmed by 5 bases and the J gene end by 0 bases; junction bases not matched to a gene: 9. CDR3 length equals 19 residues. The CDR3 DNA reads TGTGCCATCAGTCAGGCGGGACTAGCGGGGGACATAGCCAAAAACATTCAGTACTTC. It specifies CAISQAGLAGDIAKNIQYF.

The chain has TRBV5-1 and TRBJ2-7, with 13 bases matching TRBD2. CDR3 length equals 14 residues. Germline lookup yields CDR1 SGHRS and CDR2 YFSETQ. J lost 3 bases, V lost 3 bases, and 0 bases had no gene match. For the CDR3, the DNA is TGCGCCAGCAGCTGGACTAGCGGGAGCTACGAGCAGTACTTC. This sequence encodes CASSWTSGSYEQYF.

V usage is TRBV7-9 and J usage is TRBJ2-2; D not resolved. Germline assignment: CDR1 SEHNR and CDR2 FQNEAQ (reference sequence). The CDR3 covers 18 residues. The germline V and J ends were trimmed by 1 base and 5 bases, with 20 bases remaining between them. Here the CDR3 DNA reads TGTGCCAGCAGCTTAGTGTTGAGAGCGCCTGAATGGACCGGGGAGCTGTTTTTT. Protein: CASSLVLRAPEWTGELFF.

The J gene is TRBJ1-4, the V gene TRBV2, with D unresolved. CDR3 length equals 12 residues. V dropped 5 bases and J dropped 8 bases, with 9 bases sitting between them. Germline values: CDR1 SNHLY, CDR2 FYNNEI. For the CDR3, the DNA is TGTGCCAGCAGTTCGAGGAGGGAAAAACTGTTTTTT. Amino acids: CASSSRREKLFF.